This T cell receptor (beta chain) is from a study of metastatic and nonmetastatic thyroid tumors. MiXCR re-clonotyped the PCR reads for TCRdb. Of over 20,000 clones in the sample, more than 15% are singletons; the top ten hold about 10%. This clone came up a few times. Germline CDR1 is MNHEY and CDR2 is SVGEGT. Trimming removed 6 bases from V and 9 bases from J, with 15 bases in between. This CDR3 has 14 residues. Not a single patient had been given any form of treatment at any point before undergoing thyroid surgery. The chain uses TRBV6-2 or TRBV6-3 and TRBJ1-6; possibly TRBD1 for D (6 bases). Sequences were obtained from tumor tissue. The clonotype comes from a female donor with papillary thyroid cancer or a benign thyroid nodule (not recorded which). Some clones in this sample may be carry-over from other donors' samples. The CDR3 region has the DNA TGTGCCAGCAGCTGGCAGGGGACGGGTTCACCCCTCCACTTT. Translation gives CASSWQGTGSPLHF.